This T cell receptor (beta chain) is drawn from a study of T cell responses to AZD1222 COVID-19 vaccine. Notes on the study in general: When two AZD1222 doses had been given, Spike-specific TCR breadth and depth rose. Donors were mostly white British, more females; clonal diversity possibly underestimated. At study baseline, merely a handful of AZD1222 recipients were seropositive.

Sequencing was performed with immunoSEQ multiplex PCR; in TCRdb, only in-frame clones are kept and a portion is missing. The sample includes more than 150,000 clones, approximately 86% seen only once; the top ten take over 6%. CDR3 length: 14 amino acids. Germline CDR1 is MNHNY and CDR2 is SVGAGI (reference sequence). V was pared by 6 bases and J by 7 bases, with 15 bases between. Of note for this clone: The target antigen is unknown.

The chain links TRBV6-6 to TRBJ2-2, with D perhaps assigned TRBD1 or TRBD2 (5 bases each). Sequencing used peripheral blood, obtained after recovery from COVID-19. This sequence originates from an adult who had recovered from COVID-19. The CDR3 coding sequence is TGTGCCAGCAGCTCAAGGGGACCGGGCGGGGAGCTGTTTTTT. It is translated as CASSSRGPGGELFF.